Below, 25 T cell receptor beta chains from the same sample are listed, as sequenced in a study of T-cell memory formation after mild COVID-19. One entry per CDR3 protein results from TCRdb running MiXCR on the 5' RACE reads. The profile covers 450,000 or so distinct CDR3 sequences, with more than 20% appearing a single time and about 12% taken by the ten largest. The sample taken for sequencing was PBMCs or a T cell subset sorted from them (not recorded which). All receptors derive from an adult woman who had mild COVID-19 (a few samples of this study predate the infection). Cell type and time point are not known.

In this sample, this clonotype turned up a few times. The V and J genes are TRBV24-1 and TRBJ2-1; no clear D. The germline V gene encodes CDR1 KGHDR and CDR2 SFDVKD. CDR3 length: 12 residues. The germline V and J ends were trimmed by 2 bases and 10 bases, with 8 bases remaining between them. DNA for the CDR3: TGTGCCACCAGTGATTCGGCACCGGAGCAGTTCTTC. It encodes CATSDSAPEQFF.

The chain employs TRBV5-1 and TRBJ2-2; D call uncertain. The CDR3 is 13 amino acids. V was shortened by 4 bases and J by 7 bases, with 11 bases between the two germline ends. Per germline, CDR1 SGHRS and CDR2 YFSETQ. The chain's CDR3 is CASSREIDGELFF. CDR3 bases: TGCGCCAGCAGCAGGGAAATTGACGGGGAGCTGTTTTTT.

The rearrangement uses TRBV5-1 and TRBJ2-5; possible D gene TRBD1, 6 bases. The CDR3 has 16 residues. The V and J ends lost 3 bases and 1 base respectively, with 16 bases between them. Looked up from germline, CDR1 is SGHRS and CDR2 is YFSETQ. CDR3 in amino acids: CASSSGTRTVQETQYF. CDR3 bases: TGCGCCAGCAGCTCCGGGACCCGGACAGTCCAAGAGACCCAGTACTTC.

The rearrangement uses TRBV10-3 and TRBJ2-3, with TRBD2 matching over 11 bases. The germline CDR1 and CDR2 sequences are ENHRY and SYGVKD. With 0 bases clipped from V and 2 bases from J, the junction kept 4 bases outside the gene matches. The CDR3 runs to 17 residues. CDR3: CAISESGTSGDTDTQYF. The CDR3 DNA is TGTGCCATCAGTGAGTCCGGGACTAGCGGCGACACAGATACGCAGTATTTT.

There are a few counts of this clonotype. The gene calls are TRBV4-1 and TRBJ1-1, with D unclear. V was shortened by 1 base and J by 5 bases, with 14 bases between the two germline ends. Germline loops: CDR1 MGHRA, CDR2 YSYEKL. The CDR3 loop spans 15 amino acids. The CDR3 loop is CASSQGGKEKTEAFF. In nucleotides, the CDR3 is TGCGCCAGCAGCCAAGGAGGGAAGGAAAAAACTGAAGCTTTCTTT.

This clonotype has just a few counts. The gene calls are TRBV3-1 and TRBJ2-1; 9 bases match TRBD1. The CDR3 sequence is 15 residues long. Germline CDR1 is LGHDT and CDR2 is YNNKEL (reference sequence). V lost 4 bases to trimming and J lost 3 bases; unmatched junction nucleotides: 4. The CDR3 DNA follows: TGTGCCAGCAGCCGCCGGACAGGGGACTACAATGAGCAGTTCTTC. Encoded protein: CASSRRTGDYNEQFF.

The V and J genes are TRBV3-1 and TRBJ1-3; D call uncertain. Looked up from germline, CDR1 is LGHDT and CDR2 is YNNKEL (reference sequence). This CDR3 is 15 amino acids long. The V end lost 1 base, the J end lost 0 bases, and 7 bases lay between the germline ends. The CDR3 protein is CASSQVGSSGNTIYF. CDR3 DNA sequence: TGTGCCAGCAGCCAAGTTGGCAGCTCTGGAAACACCATATATTTT.

A few counts support this clonotype. The chain has TRBV6-2 or TRBV6-3 and TRBJ2-7, with D perhaps given as TRBD1 or TRBD2 (5 bases each). V dropped 0 bases and J dropped 0 bases, with 12 bases sitting between them. Germline CDR1 MNHEY, CDR2 SVGEGT. The CDR3 extends over 16 amino acids. CDR3: CASSYSPRDPSYEQYF. The CDR3 DNA sequence: TGTGCCAGCAGTTACTCGCCCAGGGACCCCTCCTACGAGCAGTACTTC.

V is TRBV15 and J is TRBJ1-5; the D is unclear. Trimming cost V 4 bases and J 3 bases, with 16 bases left between them. The CDR3 is made up of 16 amino acids. The germline gives CDR1 LNHNV, CDR2 YYDKDF (reference sequence). The CDR3, as DNA: TGTGCCACCAGCACAAGAGATGGGGTTTTCAATCAGCCCCAGCATTTT. Protein sequence: CATSTRDGVFNQPQHF. Drawing the rest from reference TRBV15 and TRBJ1-5, the complete variable domain is DAMVIQNPRYQVTQFGKPVTLSCSQTLNHNVMYWYQQKSSQAPKLLFHYYDKDFNNEADTPDNFQSRRPNTSFCFLDIRSPGLGDTAMYLCATSTRDGVFNQPQHFGDGTRLSIL.

This chain connects TRBV5-1 to TRBJ2-4, with 7 bases identical to TRBD2. Germline V gene sequence: CDR1 SGHRS, CDR2 YFSETQ. V lost 3 bases, J lost 7 bases, and 7 bases stayed unmatched. This CDR3 comprises 14 residues. CDR3: CASSSTSSLNIQYF. CDR3 sequence (DNA): TGCGCCAGCAGCTCGACTAGCTCGCTGAACATTCAGTACTTC.

In this sample, this clonotype turned up a few times. V is TRBV11-2 and J is TRBJ2-1; D perhaps matches TRBD2 (6 bases). The CDR3 is made up of 16 amino acids. The ends were cut back, 2 bases at V and 4 bases at J, with 15 bases in the middle. The germline V gene has CDR1 SGHAT and CDR2 FQNNGV. CDR3 in amino acids: CASSLWGDAQYNEQFF. CDR3 DNA: TGTGCCAGCAGCTTATGGGGGGACGCCCAGTACAATGAGCAGTTCTTC.

This clonotype occurred a few times. The chain employs TRBV5-1 and TRBJ1-1; D is perhaps TRBD1 (5 bases). Germline V gene data show CDR1 as SGHRS and CDR2 as YFSETQ. This CDR3 region has 14 residues. Trimming stripped 2 bases from V and 3 bases from J, with 11 bases between. CDR3 bases: TGCGCCAGCAGCTTTCGGGGCGCAGACACTGAAGCTTTCTTT. Its translation: CASSFRGADTEAFF.

V usage is TRBV29-1 and J usage is TRBJ2-7; TRBD2 matches at 7 bases. The CDR3 is made up of 13 amino acids. Trimming at V came to 5 bases and at J to 4 bases, leaving 8 bases not matched to a gene. Per germline, CDR1 SQVTM and CDR2 ANQGSEA. The CDR3 DNA follows: TGCAGCGTTCCTAGCGGAGCCAATTACGAGCAGTACTTC. It translates to CSVPSGANYEQYF.

The table lists this clonotype with a few counts. The chain recombines TRBV5-5 with TRBJ1-5, with D possibly matching TRBD1 (6 bases). The CDR3 sequence is 14 residues long. Germline V gene lookup returns CDR1 SGHKS and CDR2 YYEKEE (reference sequence). Trimming cost V 0 bases and J 7 bases, with 11 bases left between them. For the CDR3, the DNA is TGTGCCAGCAGCTTGGAACAGGGAGTACAGCCCCAGCATTTT. It encodes CASSLEQGVQPQHF.

V and J are TRBV6-5 and TRBJ2-7; the D gene is possibly TRBD2 (6 bases). CDR1 is MNHEY and CDR2 is SVGAGI in the germline V gene. Trimming cost V 0 bases and J 3 bases, with 12 bases left between them. The CDR3 sequence is 15 residues long. Here the CDR3 DNA reads TGTGCCAGCAGTTACTCGTTATCCGGGAGCTACGAGCAGTACTTC. Protein sequence: CASSYSLSGSYEQYF.

There are a few counts of this clonotype. The chain employs TRBV5-5 and TRBJ2-1; D may correspond to TRBD1 or TRBD2 (6 bases each). Germline-derived CDR1 and CDR2 are SGHKS and YYEKEE (reference sequence). With 4 bases removed from V and 7 bases from J, the gap between germline ends came to 15 bases. There are 14 residues in the CDR3. In nucleotides, the CDR3 is TGTGCCAGCAGCAATTGGGGGGCCTTTAATGAGCAGTTCTTC. Protein product: CASSNWGAFNEQFF.

This clonotype has more than one count but fewer than ten. The genes are TRBV20-1 and TRBJ2-7; D is possibly TRBD2 (6 bases). V was trimmed by 6 bases and J by 0 bases, leaving 15 bases between them. CDR1 is DFQATT, CDR2 SNEGSKA, per germline (reference sequence). The CDR3 is 14 residues long. CDR3: CSAPPPGVSYEQYF. In DNA, the CDR3 is TGCAGTGCGCCCCCCCCGGGGGTCTCCTACGAGCAGTACTTC.

This clonotype came up many times. This chain joins TRBV20-1 and TRBJ2-3; the D is unclear. V was cut by 6 bases and J by 1 base, with 11 bases left in between. CDR1 is DFQATT, CDR2 SNEGSKA, per germline (reference sequence). This CDR3 is built from 13 residues. The CDR3 sequence: CSAPYTGTDTQYF. CDR3 bases: TGCAGTGCCCCCTACACGGGCACAGATACGCAGTATTTT.

In its sample, this clonotype was seen a few times. The chain combines TRBV12-3 or TRBV12-4 with TRBJ1-5; maybe TRBD1 (5 bases). Trimming stripped 1 base from V and 4 bases from J, with 14 bases between. This CDR3 is built from 16 residues. The CDR3 nucleotides are TGTGCCAGCAGTTTAGAGGGAGGGAGGGGTAATCAGCCCCAGCATTTT. Protein product: CASSLEGGRGNQPQHF.

This chain connects TRBV4-1 to TRBJ1-1; 9 bases are a match to TRBD1. This CDR3 is 17 amino acids long. Germline V lookup: CDR1 MGHRA, CDR2 YSYEKL. The V and J ends lost 0 bases and 0 bases, in that order; junction bases with no gene match: 5. The CDR3 DNA sequence: TGCGCCAGCAGCCAAGAAGTCGGGACAGGGCTGAACACTGAAGCTTTCTTT. It specifies CASSQEVGTGLNTEAFF.

This clonotype was seen more than once but under ten times. V and J are TRBV19 and TRBJ1-3, with D tentatively TRBD1 (6 bases). Per germline, CDR1 LNHDA and CDR2 SQIVND (reference sequence). This CDR3 region has 16 residues. Trimming cost V 5 bases and J 0 bases, with 14 bases left between them. The CDR3 spells CASSRGDTLSGNTIYF. The CDR3 nucleotides read TGTGCCAGTAGTCGCGGGGACACACTCTCTGGAAACACCATATATTTT.

The chain carries TRBV30 and TRBJ1-5; 9 bases are shared with TRBD1. This CDR3 has 13 residues. Germline loops: CDR1 GTSNPN, CDR2 SVGIG (reference sequence). CDR3 in DNA: TGTGCATCGGACAGGGGTTGGAATCAGCCCCAGCATTTT. It yields the protein CASDRGWNQPQHF.

This chain links TRBV5-1 with TRBJ1-2; TRBD1 is a possible D gene (5 bases). The V gene's germline CDR1 is SGHRS and CDR2 YFSETQ. Trimming left V 3 bases short and J 8 bases short, with 14 bases between. This CDR3 contains 13 residues. CDR3 in amino acids: CASSSTEGKGYTF. The CDR3 nucleotides are TGCGCCAGCAGCTCCACGGAGGGGAAAGGCTACACCTTC.

This chain links TRBV3-1 with TRBJ1-1; D not resolved. Germline V gene lookup returns CDR1 LGHDT and CDR2 YNNKEL (reference sequence). The CDR3 is 15 residues long. Deletions cut 1 base from V and 0 bases from J, with 9 bases between. The CDR3: CASSQGWVLNTEAFF. The CDR3 nucleotides read TGTGCCAGCAGCCAAGGGTGGGTTTTGAACACTGAAGCTTTCTTT.

This clonotype has just one count. This sequence joins TRBV6-5 and TRBJ2-7; no definite D call. Germline CDR1 reads MNHEY; CDR2 reads SVGAGI. CDR3 length: 14 residues. V was shortened by 0 bases and J by 1 base, with 7 bases between the two germline ends. In DNA, the CDR3 is TGTGCCAGCAGTTACTCAACAAGGTCCTACGAGCAGTACTTC. Protein: CASSYSTRSYEQYF.